Below are 18 T cell receptor beta chains sequenced from a single sample in a study of neurological immune-mediated disorders. MiXCR was run by TCRdb on the 5' RACE reads, yielding one entry per CDR3 protein. Here the sample spans 40,000 to 45,000 distinct CDR3 sequences, around 6% being singletons. The sequenced sample consisted of CD4+ T cells from blood. Receptors were obtained from a woman in her thirties or forties in good health.

The sample holds many counts of this clonotype. The V gene is TRBV28, the J gene TRBJ2-7; 9 bases match TRBD2. CDR1 and CDR2 from the germline V gene are MDHEN and SYDVKM. Unmatched junction bases numbered 14, after V lost 5 bases and J lost 3 bases. CDR3 length equals 17 residues. The CDR3 coding sequence is TGTGCCAGCAGTCACCGTTCGTTCCGGCGGGAGGGCTACGAGCAGTACTTC. This gives the protein CASSHRSFRREGYEQYF.

This clonotype has a handful of counts. The chain uses TRBV6-1 and TRBJ1-5, with D possibly TRBD1 on 5 matching bases. Germline V gene sequence: CDR1 MNHNS, CDR2 SASEGT. With 5 bases removed from V and 2 bases from J, the gap between germline ends came to 13 bases. The CDR3 is 15 amino acids. CDR3 region: CASSRGPGGNQPQHF. CDR3 nucleotide sequence: TGTGCCAGCAGTCGCGGACCGGGGGGCAATCAGCCCCAGCATTTT.

This clonotype was recorded many times. The chain employs TRBV12-3 or TRBV12-4 and TRBJ1-3; D gene unclear. V dropped 3 bases and J dropped 2 bases, with 14 bases sitting between them. This CDR3 region has 16 residues. In DNA, the CDR3 is TGTGCCAGCAGTTTCACTAGGGAAGGAGCTGGAAACACCATATATTTT. Its translation: CASSFTREGAGNTIYF.

This clonotype was seen ten or more times. V is TRBV6-6 and J is TRBJ2-1, with TRBD2 matching over 7 bases. V was pared by 2 bases and J by 8 bases, with 9 bases of the junction left unmatched. The CDR3 covers 15 residues. Germline V gene sequence: CDR1 MNHNY, CDR2 SVGAGI (reference sequence). The CDR3 DNA reads TGTGCCAGCAGTTACCGGGCGGGAGTCGGTGATGAGCAGTTCTTC. This translates into CASSYRAGVGDEQFF.

This clonotype was detected many times. The chain combines TRBV7-2 with TRBJ2-2; 14 nucleotides agree with TRBD2. CDR1 and CDR2 from the germline V gene are SGHTA and FQGNSA. The CDR3 contains 19 residues. J gave up 0 bases and V 5 bases, and 8 bases lay outside the gene matches. DNA for the CDR3: TGTGCCAGCAGCCTGACTAGCGGGAGGGGCCGAACGAACACCGGGGAGCTGTTTTTT. Translating it yields CASSLTSGRGRTNTGELFF.

This clonotype has ten or more counts. This chain uses TRBV2 with TRBJ1-2; D remains unclear. Germline values: CDR1 SNHLY, CDR2 FYNNEI. The ends were cut back, 2 bases at V and 5 bases at J, with 18 bases in the middle. This CDR3 has 16 amino acids. This CDR3 reads CASSESRGVATYGYTF. The CDR3 region has the DNA TGTGCCAGCAGTGAATCTCGCGGGGTGGCGACGTATGGCTACACCTTC.

This clonotype was counted many times. This chain connects TRBV20-1 to TRBJ2-3, with 7 bases that match TRBD2. This CDR3 is built from 19 residues. Trimming cost V 6 bases and J 1 base; bases outside gene matches: 22. Germline CDR1 DFQATT, CDR2 SNEGSKA (reference sequence). The CDR3 DNA reads TGCAGTGCAACCACCCCTGGGGGTAGCGGGCCACCGGGCACAGATACGCAGTATTTT. It translates to CSATTPGGSGPPGTDTQYF.

With regard to this clonotype: A read error may produce the germline difference seen at one junction end. The chain employs TRBV10-3 and TRBJ2-1; the match to TRBD2 covers 14 bases. This CDR3 contains 16 residues. Germline CDR1 is ENHRY and CDR2 is SYGVKD. This CDR3 is CVITGLAGVLYNEQFF. For the CDR3, the DNA is TGTGTCATCACGGGACTAGCGGGAGTCCTCTATAATGAGCAGTTCTTC.

This clonotype has a count of ten or more. The chain employs TRBV7-6 and TRBJ1-1; 9 bases are a match to TRBD1. Germline-derived CDR1 and CDR2 are SGHVS and FNYEAQ. The CDR3 runs 15 residues. The V gene end was trimmed by 5 bases and the J gene end by 5 bases; junction bases not matched to a gene: 9. CDR3 sequence (DNA): TGTGCCAGCAGCCTACGGACAGGGGACTCGACTGAAGCTTTCTTT. Encoded protein: CASSLRTGDSTEAFF.

This clonotype was seen repeatedly, ten times or more. This chain uses TRBV7-3 with TRBJ2-4; D is unresolved. V shed 2 bases and J shed 0 bases, with 5 bases lying between them. Germline V gives CDR1 SGHTA, CDR2 FQGTGA. This CDR3 spans 14 amino acids. CDR3 amino acids: CASSLQLAKNIQYF. CDR3 in DNA: TGTGCCAGCAGCTTACAACTAGCCAAAAACATTCAGTACTTC.

This clonotype occurred many times. This sequence joins TRBV20-1 and TRBJ2-7; 13 bases map to TRBD2. The CDR3 has 14 amino acids. From germline, CDR1 is DFQATT and CDR2 SNEGSKA (reference sequence). The V segment lost 5 bases and the J segment 7 bases; nucleotides outside the gene matches: 8. The CDR3 spells CSAGLAGELREQYF. The CDR3 nucleotides read TGCAGTGCTGGACTAGCGGGAGAACTACGAGAGCAGTACTTC.

The sample holds many counts of this clonotype. The genes are TRBV20-1 and TRBJ1-2; D possibly corresponds to TRBD1 (6 bases). The V gene's germline CDR1 is DFQATT and CDR2 SNEGSKA (reference sequence). V was pared by 6 bases and J by 1 base, with 18 bases between. The CDR3 has 15 amino acids. The CDR3 is CSAPIGGTNNYGYTF. DNA of the CDR3: TGCAGTGCCCCGATTGGTGGGACAAATAACTATGGCTACACCTTC.

This clonotype has a count of ten or more. The gene calls are TRBV25-1 and TRBJ1-6; D remains ambiguous. Germline loops: CDR1 MGHDK, CDR2 SYGVNS. This CDR3 has 12 amino acids. V was trimmed by 3 bases and J by 14 bases, leaving 11 bases between them. The CDR3 DNA is TGTGCCAGCAGTGAGGGTATTGGGTCCCTCCACTTT. Amino acid sequence: CASSEGIGSLHF.

This clonotype was detected ten times or more. The chain couples TRBV21-1 to TRBJ2-4; TRBD1 is taken as the D call from the table, unchecked against the DNA. TRBV21-1 is assigned pseudogene status. The CDR3 spans 15 residues. CDR3 sequence: CASSNQDGTKNIQYF. In DNA, the CDR3 is TGTGCCAGCAGCAATCAAGACGGGACCAAAAACATTCAGTACTTC.

This clonotype was recorded at least ten times. J is TRBJ2-7 and V is TRBV29-1; the D gene is possibly TRBD1 (7 bases). This CDR3 is 13 amino acids long. Germline values: CDR1 SQVTM, CDR2 ANQGSEA. V was clipped by 0 bases and J by 6 bases, with 12 bases between them. CDR3: CSVEEIQGGEQYF. CDR3 coding DNA: TGCAGCGTTGAAGAGATCCAGGGGGGCGAGCAGTACTTC.

This clonotype was found many times. The J gene is TRBJ2-7, the V gene TRBV6-2 or TRBV6-3; TRBD1 might be the D (6 bases). CDR1 MNHEY and CDR2 SVGEGT come from the germline V gene. The ends were cut back, 6 bases at V and 1 base at J, with 10 bases in the middle. The CDR3 has 13 amino acids. The CDR3 sequence: CASRGGASYEQYF. The CDR3 coding sequence is TGTGCCAGCAGAGGGGGAGCTTCCTACGAGCAGTACTTC.

V is TRBV11-3 and J is TRBJ2-3; TRBD2 aligns across 7 bases. Unmatched junction bases numbered 23, after V lost 7 bases and J lost 4 bases. From germline, CDR1 is SGHNT and CDR2 YENEEA. The CDR3 has 19 residues. The DNA of the CDR3 is TGTGCCAGCACCTTGTACTTAGGGAGGGCGCTGGATCCAGCAGATACGCAGTATTTT. It specifies CASTLYLGRALDPADTQYF.

Ten or more counts support this clonotype. V usage is TRBV5-1 and J usage is TRBJ1-1; TRBD1 agrees at 7 bases. This CDR3 has 14 residues. The V gene end was trimmed by 5 bases and the J gene end by 1 base; junction bases not matched to a gene: 5. Germline lookup yields CDR1 SGHRS and CDR2 YFSETQ. In DNA form, the CDR3 reads TGCGCCAGCAGGTGGACAGGAGAGAACACTGAAGCTTTCTTT. The encoded protein is CASRWTGENTEAFF. The complete variable domain, with remaining parts taken from reference TRBV5-1 and TRBJ1-1, reads KAGVTQTPRYLIKTRGQQVTLSCSPISGHRSVSWYQQTPGQGLQFLFEYFSETQRNKGNFPGRFSGRQFSNSRSEMNVSTLELGDSALYLCASRWTGENTEAFFGQGTRLTVV.